This T cell receptor (beta chain) was retrieved from a study of T-cell reconstitution after alpha-beta-depleted transplantation in children. Study results and caveats: Certain patients had high TCRbeta diversity at day 60, and it came from recipient T cells and thymic progenitors that survived. T-cell numbers and diversity, one year after transplant, stemmed largely from T cells that were newly produced. It was reported that alpha-beta T cells came from several hundred expanded graft clones (about two months after transplant).

The CDR3 totals 18 residues. With 6 bases clipped from V and 3 bases from J, the junction kept 14 bases outside the gene matches. TCRbeta library preparation incorporated unique molecular identifiers. From the PCR reads, TCRdb called clonotypes with MiXCR, one entry per CDR3 protein. The data hold under 300,000 distinct CDR3 sequences, with 9.5% to 13% observed a single time. At least ten counts were recorded for this clonotype. Its matching antigen is unknown. The receptor was derived from a male patient aged 2-15 years who had a stem cell transplant for chronic granulomatous disease, so the T cells may come from the graft donor. The chain is built from TRBV12-3 or TRBV12-4 and TRBJ2-2, with 9 bases identical to TRBD1. Source: peripheral blood, taken 180 days after TCRalphabeta/CD19-depleted stem cell transplant. The CDR3 protein is CASRPTRDRVKDTGELFF. CDR3 sequence (DNA): TGTGCCAGCAGACCCACCCGGGACAGGGTTAAAGACACCGGGGAGCTGTTTTTT.